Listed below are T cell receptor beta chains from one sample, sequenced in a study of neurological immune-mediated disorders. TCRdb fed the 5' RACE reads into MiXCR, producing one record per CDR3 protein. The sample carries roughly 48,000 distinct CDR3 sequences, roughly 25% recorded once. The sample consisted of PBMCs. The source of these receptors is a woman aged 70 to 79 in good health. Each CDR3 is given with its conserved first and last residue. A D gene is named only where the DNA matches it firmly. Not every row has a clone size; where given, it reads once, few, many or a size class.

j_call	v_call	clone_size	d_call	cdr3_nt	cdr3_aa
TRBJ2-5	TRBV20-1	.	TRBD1	TGCAGTGCTCTACTGACAGGGGGCATAGAGACCCAGTACTTC	CSALLTGGIETQYF
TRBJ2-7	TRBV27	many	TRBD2	TGTGCCAGCAGTTACACGGGAGGGATCCACGAGCAGTACTTC	CASSYTGGIHEQYF
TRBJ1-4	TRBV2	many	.	TGTGCCAGCAGCGACGAAGGGGCTAATGAAAAACTGTTTTTT	CASSDEGANEKLFF
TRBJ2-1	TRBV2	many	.	TGTGCCGTCACGACGGCGAATGAGCAGTTCTTC	CAVTTANEQFF
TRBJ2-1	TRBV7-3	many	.	TGTGCCAGCAGCGCCCCGGGAAGCACCAATGAGCAGTTCTTC	CASSAPGSTNEQFF
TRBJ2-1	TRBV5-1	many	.	TGCGCCAGCAGCTTGGCCCCTAGCAATGAGCAGTTCTTC	CASSLAPSNEQFF
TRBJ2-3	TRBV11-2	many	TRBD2	TGTGCCAGCAGCGTCATGGGCGGGGGGGCGGATACGCAGTATTTT	CASSVMGGGADTQYF
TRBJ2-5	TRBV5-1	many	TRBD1	TGCGCCAGCAGCTTGGAAGGGACAGGGGGAGAGACCCAGTACTTC	CASSLEGTGGETQYF
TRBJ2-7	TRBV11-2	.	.	TGTGCCAGCAGCCCGATGAACTACGAGCAGTACTTC	CASSPMNYEQYF
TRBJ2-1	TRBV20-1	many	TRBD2	TGCAGTGCTAGAAGCCCCGGACTAGCGGGGTACAATGAGCAGTTCTTC	CSARSPGLAGYNEQFF
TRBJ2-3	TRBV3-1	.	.	TGTGCCAGCAGCCAAGATTTCAGGAGGAGATTCACAGATACGCAGTATTTT	CASSQDFRRRFTDTQYF
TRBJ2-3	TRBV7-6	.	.	TGTGCCAGCAGCTCGTTGCCGGCAAGCACAGATACGCAGTATTTT	CASSSLPASTDTQYF
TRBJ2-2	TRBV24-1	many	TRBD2	TGTGCCACCAGTGTAGGTAGCGGGAGGGCCCGGACCGGGGAGCTGTTTTTT	CATSVGSGRARTGELFF
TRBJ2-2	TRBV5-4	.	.	TGTGCCAGCGACGAGGGGCATACCGGGGAGCTGTTTTTT	CASDEGHTGELFF
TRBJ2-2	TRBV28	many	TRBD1	TGTGCCAGCGGGGGGACAGGGGGAAACACCGGGGAGCTGTTTTTT	CASGGTGGNTGELFF
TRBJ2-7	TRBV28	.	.	TGTGCCAGCAGTGGCGTTACTCCCGGGACGGAAGTGACCTACGAGCAGTACTTC	CASSGVTPGTEVTYEQYF
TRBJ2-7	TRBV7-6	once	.	TGTGCCAGCAGCTTAAAGTACAGAGGGGTCGAGCAGTACTTC	CASSLKYRGVEQYF
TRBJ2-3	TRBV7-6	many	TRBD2	TGTGCCAGCAGCGAGCGACTAGCGGGAGTAACAGATACGCAGTATTTT	CASSERLAGVTDTQYF
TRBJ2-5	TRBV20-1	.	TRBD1	TGCAGTGTTACGAAACCGGGACAGGGGCAGGAGACCCAGTACTTC	CSVTKPGQGQETQYF
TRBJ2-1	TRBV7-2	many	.	TGTGCCAGCAGCCCCATAGGTACCTCAAGCAATGAGCAGTTCTTC	CASSPIGTSSNEQFF
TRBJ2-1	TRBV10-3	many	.	TGTGCCATCAGTGAGTCCGGGCGACAGAGCTCCTACAATGAGCAGTTCTTC	CAISESGRQSSYNEQFF
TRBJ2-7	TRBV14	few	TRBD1	TGTGCCAGCAGCCAAGCCGGGACAGGGGGTTACGAGCAGTACTTC	CASSQAGTGGYEQYF
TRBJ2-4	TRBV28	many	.	TGTGCCAGCATGGACAGTAAAAACATTCAGTACTTC	CASMDSKNIQYF
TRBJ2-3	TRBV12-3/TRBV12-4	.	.	TGTGCCAGCAACTCAGGGGCCGCAGATACGCAGTATTTT	CASNSGAADTQYF
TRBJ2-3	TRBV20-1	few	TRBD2	TGCAGTGTTGGAGAGCGGGGATTCACAGATACGCAGTATTTT	CSVGERGFTDTQYF
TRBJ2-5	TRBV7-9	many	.	TGTGCCAGCAGCCCCCAGGGTAGCGGCCGAGAGACCCAGTACTTC	CASSPQGSGRETQYF
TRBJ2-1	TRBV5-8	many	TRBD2	TGTGCCAGCAGCTTAGTACTAGCGGGACACAGTGAGCAGTTCTTC	CASSLVLAGHSEQFF
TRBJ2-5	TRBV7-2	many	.	TGTGCCAGCAGCCCTAGCCCTTGGGGGGAGACCCAGTACTTC	CASSPSPWGETQYF
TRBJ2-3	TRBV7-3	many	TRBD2	TGTGCCAGCAGCCCAGCGGGAGGCACAGATACGCAGTATTTT	CASSPAGGTDTQYF
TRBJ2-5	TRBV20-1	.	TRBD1	TGCAGTGCTAGGGGCCTTGGGACAGGAGAGACCCAGTACTTC	CSARGLGTGETQYF
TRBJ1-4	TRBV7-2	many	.	TGTGCCAGCAGCTTTTCCCGTGCAACTAATGAAAAACTGTTTTTT	CASSFSRATNEKLFF
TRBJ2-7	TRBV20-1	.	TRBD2	TGCAGTGCTAGAGGTACCGGGACTAGCGGGTACGAGCAGTACTTC	CSARGTGTSGYEQYF
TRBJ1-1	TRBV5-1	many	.	TGCGCCAGCAGCTTGAAGGGGGACACTGAAGCTTTCTTT	CASSLKGDTEAFF
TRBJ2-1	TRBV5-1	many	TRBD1	TGCGCCAGCAGCTCGGGACAGGGGACCTACAATGAGCAGTTCTTC	CASSSGQGTYNEQFF
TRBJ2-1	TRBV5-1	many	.	TGCGCCAGCAGCTTGAACCCCTTAGGGCAGGGTTTGTTCTTC	CASSLNPLGQGLFF
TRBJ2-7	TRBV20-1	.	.	TGCAGTGCTAGCGGGGACGAGCAGTACTTC	CSASGDEQYF
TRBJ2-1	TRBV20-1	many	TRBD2	TGCAGTGCTAGTCGAGCGGGAGGGTTCAATGAGCAGTTCTTC	CSASRAGGFNEQFF
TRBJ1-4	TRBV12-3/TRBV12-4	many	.	TGTGCCAGCAGTTGGAGGCATACTAATGAAAAACTGTTTTTT	CASSWRHTNEKLFF
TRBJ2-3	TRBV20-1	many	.	TGCAGTGCTAGAGATCAATGGGGGGCAGGCACAGATACGCAGTATTTT	CSARDQWGAGTDTQYF
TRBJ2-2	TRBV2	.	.	TGTGCCAGCAGTGAAAGGCAGCCCGGGGAGCTGTTTTTT	CASSERQPGELFF
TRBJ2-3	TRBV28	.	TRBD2	TGTGCCAGCAGTTTCGGGACTAGCGCCAGCACAGATACGCAGTATTTT	CASSFGTSASTDTQYF
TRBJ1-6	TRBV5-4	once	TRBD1	TGTGCCAGCAGCGAAAGACAGGGGCCGTCGGCACCCCTCCACTTT	CASSERQGPSAPLHF
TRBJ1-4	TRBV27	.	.	TGTGCCAGCAGTTTAGGGGGGGCTCTGACTAATGAAAAACTGTTTTTT	CASSLGGALTNEKLFF
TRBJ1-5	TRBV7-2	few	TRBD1	TGTGCCAGCAGCGCCATGACAGGGAGAAATCAGCCCCAGCATTTT	CASSAMTGRNQPQHF
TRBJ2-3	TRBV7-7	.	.	TGTGCCAGCAGCTTTTCCCGCACAGATACGCAGTATTTT	CASSFSRTDTQYF
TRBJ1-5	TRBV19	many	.	TGTGCCAGTAGTATAGATTCCGCACAGGGTACACGGCAGCCCCAGCATTTT	CASSIDSAQGTRQPQHF
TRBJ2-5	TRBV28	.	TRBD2	TGTGCCAGCAGTAGAAGACTAGCGGGTGAGACCCAGTACTTC	CASSRRLAGETQYF
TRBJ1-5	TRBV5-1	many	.	TGCGCCAGCAGCTTTGAACCTCAGGGATTAGGTCAGCCCCAGCATTTT	CASSFEPQGLGQPQHF
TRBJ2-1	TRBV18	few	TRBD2	TGTGCCAGCTCACGCGGGACTAGTGCCTACAATGAGCAGTTCTTC	CASSRGTSAYNEQFF
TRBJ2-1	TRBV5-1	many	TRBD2	TGCGCCAGCAGCTTTCCAGCGGGGAATGAGCAGTTCTTC	CASSFPAGNEQFF
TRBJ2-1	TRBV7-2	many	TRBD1	TGTGCCAGCAGCTTAGGAGGGGGCTCTGAGCAGTTCTTC	CASSLGGGSEQFF
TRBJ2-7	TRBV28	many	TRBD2	TGTGCCAGCAGTCCTCCCGGACTAGCGGGAGGGTACGAGCAGTACTTC	CASSPPGLAGGYEQYF
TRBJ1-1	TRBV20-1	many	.	TGCAGTGCATTGTTCCTCGACACTGAAGCTTTCTTT	CSALFLDTEAFF